Each of the 21 T cell receptor beta chains below was sequenced from the same sample in a study of post-analysis software for immune sequencing data. The TCR beta cDNA libraries carried unique molecular identifiers. TCRdb re-called the PCR reads through MiXCR, storing one row per CDR3 protein. Altogether about 500,000 distinct CDR3 sequences are present, around 40% being singletons, with the ten largest covering roughly an eighth. The antigens these receptors bind are not known. Findings and caveats of the study: Relative to controls, patients had a few TRBV segments at higher frequency, with TRBV5-6, TRBV5-1 and TRBV20-1 among these.

The specimen sequenced was blood. The receptors were gathered from a girl aged 10-17 years with multiple sclerosis.

This chain joins TRBV6-5 and TRBJ2-7, with 9 bases fitting TRBD1. Per the germline V gene, CDR1 is MNHEY and CDR2 is SVGAGI. The CDR3 length is 15 residues. The V and J ends lost 5 bases and 5 bases, in that order; junction bases with no gene match: 10. CDR3 coding DNA: TGTGCCAGCAGTAAGAGGGGGACAGGGATTGACGAGCAGTACTTC. As protein: CASSKRGTGIDEQYF.

The CDR3 loop is CATMGGMYSYNEQFF. The CDR3 coding sequence is TGTGCCACCATGGGCGGGATGTACTCCTACAATGAGCAGTTCTTC. The V and J genes are TRBV24-1 and TRBJ2-1, with D possibly TRBD2 on 6 matching bases. Germline V gene lookup returns CDR1 KGHDR and CDR2 SFDVKD. There are 15 residues in the CDR3. V was cut by 8 bases and J by 0 bases, with 13 bases left in between.

The chain is built from TRBV6-2 or TRBV6-3 and TRBJ1-6; possibly TRBD1 for D (5 bases). The ends were cut back, 0 bases at V and 0 bases at J, with 12 bases in the middle. The CDR3 consists of 18 residues. The germline CDR1 and CDR2 sequences are MNHEY and SVGEGT. The CDR3 is CASSYSGTWSSYNSPLHF. DNA of the CDR3: TGTGCCAGCAGTTACTCCGGGACCTGGAGCTCCTATAATTCACCCCTCCACTTT.

This clonotype was seen a few times. V usage is TRBV20-1 and J usage is TRBJ2-2, with D unclear. The germline V gene has CDR1 DFQATT and CDR2 SNEGSKA (reference sequence). This CDR3 has 17 residues. V was trimmed by 3 bases and J by 4 bases, leaving 21 bases between them. CDR3 nucleotide sequence: TGCAGTGCTAGTTCTTTTTCAGTGAACAGACCCACCGGGGAGCTGTTTTTT. Its translation: CSASSFSVNRPTGELFF.

The chain links TRBV5-1 to TRBJ1-4; D remains unclear. Looked up from germline, CDR1 is SGHRS and CDR2 is YFSETQ. V was cut by 6 bases and J by 0 bases, with 12 bases left in between. The CDR3 contains 15 residues. The CDR3 sequence: CASKRTLATNEKLFF. The CDR3 DNA is TGCGCCAGCAAAAGAACCCTTGCAACTAATGAAAAACTGTTTTTT.

This chain connects TRBV29-1 to TRBJ1-1; D may be TRBD1 (6 bases). CDR1 and CDR2 (germline): SQVTM, ANQGSEA. This CDR3 spans 13 amino acids. Trimming removed 3 bases from V and 4 bases from J, with 12 bases in between. The CDR3 DNA sequence: TGCAGCGTTGAGGACGCAGGGGTCACTGAAGCTTTCTTT. Its translation is CSVEDAGVTEAFF.

The J gene is TRBJ2-7, the V gene TRBV10-3; TRBD2 might be the D (5 bases). Trimming took off 5 bases at V and 6 bases at J, with 17 bases between the two ends. Germline V gene data show CDR1 as ENHRY and CDR2 as SYGVKD. CDR3 length: 14 amino acids. This CDR3 reads CAISIDLGRGEQYF. CDR3 nucleotides: TGTGCCATCAGTATAGATTTAGGGAGAGGCGAGCAGTACTTC.

The rearrangement links TRBV4-1 to TRBJ2-1, with TRBD2 matching over 7 bases. The CDR3 runs 15 residues. Germline CDR1 MGHRA, CDR2 YSYEKL. The ends lost 2 bases at V and 6 bases at J; junction bases unmatched: 7. DNA for the CDR3: TGCGCCAGCAGCCAAATGCAGTCGGGGGGCAATGAGCAGTTCTTC. Translated: CASSQMQSGGNEQFF.

The rearrangement links TRBV9 to TRBJ2-7, with D perhaps matching TRBD2 (6 bases). This CDR3 spans 15 amino acids. The germline CDR1 and CDR2 sequences are SGDLS and YYNGEE. The V end was cut by 0 bases, the J end by 9 bases, with 19 bases between. The DNA for the CDR3 is TGTGCCAGCAGCGTAGCGGGAGACCTTAGACGTGTGCAGTACTTC. It is translated as CASSVAGDLRRVQYF.

The chain employs TRBV6-1 and TRBJ2-3; D remains ambiguous. Germline lookup yields CDR1 MNHNS and CDR2 SASEGT. The CDR3 is 17 residues long. Trimming took off 6 bases at V and 7 bases at J, with 26 bases between the two ends. CDR3 sequence: CASSRSDGSPNGYTQYF. CDR3 in DNA: TGTGCCAGCAGCCGCTCAGATGGCTCCCCCAATGGGTATACGCAGTATTTT.

This clonotype was observed a few times. The chain combines TRBV10-3 with TRBJ1-5; D not resolved. V was shortened by 4 bases and J by 1 base, with 5 bases between the two germline ends. There are 13 residues in the CDR3. Germline V gene sequence: CDR1 ENHRY, CDR2 SYGVKD. The CDR3 bases are TGTGCCATCAGTGGGAACAGCAATCAGCCCCAGCATTTT. This sequence encodes CAISGNSNQPQHF.

This rearrangement joins TRBV7-2 to TRBJ2-7; D gene ambiguous. The tail of the sequence fits TRBJ2-5 better, so the J call may be wrong. The CDR3 runs to 15 residues. Germline CDR1 reads SGHTA; CDR2 reads FQGNSA. In DNA form, the CDR3 reads TGTGCCAGCAGCTTATCTTTTAACGAGCAAGAGACCCAGTACTTC. Encoded protein: CASSLSFNEQETQYF.

This clonotype was found a few times. At one end the junction does not follow the germline gene, possibly because of a read error. The V gene is TRBV6-5, the J gene TRBJ1-1; D is unresolved. This CDR3 comprises 13 residues. Germline CDR1 and CDR2: MNHEY and SVGAGI. The CDR3 DNA follows: TGTGCCAGCAGTTCAGACGCGAACACTGAGGCTTTCTTT. Protein product: CASSSDANTEAFF.

CDR3 sequence reads: CSARAPGLAGGRGYNEQFF. The CDR3 DNA sequence: TGCAGTGCTAGAGCTCCAGGACTAGCGGGAGGACGGGGTTACAATGAGCAGTTCTTC. The V and J genes are TRBV20-1 and TRBJ2-1; 14 positions agree with TRBD2. V trimming: 1 base; J trimming: 4 bases; junction bases outside the gene matches: 12. This CDR3 comprises 19 residues. Looked up from germline, CDR1 is DFQATT and CDR2 is SNEGSKA (reference sequence).

In nucleotides, the CDR3 is TGCGCCAGCAGCTTGGTCGTGGGAGGTGGCTACGAGCAGTACTTC. Translating it yields CASSLVVGGGYEQYF. V is TRBV5-1 and J is TRBJ2-7, with D possibly TRBD2 on 6 matching bases. The CDR3 totals 15 residues. V lost 0 bases to trimming and J lost 3 bases, with 13 bases between them. The germline V gene has CDR1 SGHRS and CDR2 YFSETQ.

The rearrangement uses TRBV9 and TRBJ1-1; D is ambiguous. The CDR3 covers 14 residues. Per the germline V gene, CDR1 is SGDLS and CDR2 is YYNGEE. Trimming removed 1 base at V and 2 bases at J, with 9 bases between. The DNA of the CDR3 is TGTGCCAGCAGCGTACATTTGGGAAACACTGAAGCTTTCTTT. Protein: CASSVHLGNTEAFF.

This clonotype turned up a few times. The chain couples TRBV27 to TRBJ1-4; perhaps TRBD1 as D (6 bases). The germline V gene encodes CDR1 MNHEY and CDR2 SMNVEV (reference sequence). CDR3 length equals 13 residues. V was trimmed by 3 bases and J by 5 bases, leaving 7 bases between them. Here the CDR3 reads CASSFQGNEKLFF. The CDR3 DNA sequence: TGTGCCAGCAGTTTTCAGGGGAATGAAAAACTGTTTTTT.

This chain links TRBV20-1 with TRBJ2-5; maybe TRBD2 (5 bases). The CDR3 runs to 12 residues. The germline CDR1 and CDR2 sequences are DFQATT and SNEGSKA (reference sequence). V was cut by 6 bases and J by 5 bases, with 13 bases left in between. The CDR3 region has the DNA TGCAGTGCCGCACTAGTTATGGAGACCCAGTACTTC. It specifies CSAALVMETQYF.

This clonotype was counted a few times. The chain combines TRBV12-3 or TRBV12-4 with TRBJ2-3; D tentatively reads TRBD1 or TRBD2 (6 bases each). CDR3 length equals 15 residues. Deletions cut 3 bases from V and 1 base from J, with 11 bases between. The CDR3, as DNA: TGTGCCAGCAGTTTGGAGGGGGTAGGCACAGATACGCAGTATTTT. This gives the protein CASSLEGVGTDTQYF.

The chain carries TRBV5-1 and TRBJ2-1; TRBD1 matches at 7 bases. The CDR3 is made up of 12 amino acids. Trimming took 3 bases from V and 8 from J; bases not matched to a gene: 2. CDR1 is SGHRS and CDR2 is YFSETQ in the germline V gene. This CDR3 reads CASSSQGDEQFF. CDR3 DNA: TGCGCCAGCAGCTCCCAGGGGGATGAGCAGTTCTTC. Full variable domain (outside the CDR3, taken from reference TRBV5-1 and TRBJ2-1): KAGVTQTPRYLIKTRGQQVTLSCSPISGHRSVSWYQQTPGQGLQFLFEYFSETQRNKGNFPGRFSGRQFSNSRSEMNVSTLELGDSALYLCASSSQGDEQFFGPGTRLTVL.

The chain employs TRBV6-6 and TRBJ2-3; TRBD2 matches at 15 bases. There are 17 residues in the CDR3. Germline CDR1 MNHNY, CDR2 SVGAGI (reference sequence). J was trimmed by 3 bases and V by 7 bases; bases with no gene match: 8. The CDR3 sequence: CASTKLGLAGGTDTQYF. CDR3 DNA: TGTGCCAGCACCAAACTGGGACTAGCGGGAGGAACAGATACGCAGTATTTT.